The present T cell receptor beta chain was sequenced within a study of beta chain features in type 1 diabetes. Sequencing targeted expressed TCRB transcripts, as all isolated RNA had been reverse transcribed. Assay: immunoSEQ multiplex PCR; the TCRdb copy retains only in-frame clones and omits some. The data contain more than 110,000 clones, around 7% of them singletons. Comments on this clone: The target antigen is unknown.

Whole-study results and caveats: Shorter TCRB CDR3s, moderately but significantly so, were found in Type 1 diabetes patients in all four CD4+ subsets. Junctions at VDJ sites from type 1 diabetes patients had fewer insertions and more deletions.

With 0 bases removed from V and 4 bases from J, the gap between germline ends came to 10 bases. CDR3 size: 14 residues. Germline CDR1 and CDR2: SGHNT and YYREEE (reference sequence). The clonotype was recovered from a woman aged 25 to 45 in good health. Sequencing input: central memory CD4+ T cells from blood. V and J are TRBV5-4 and TRBJ1-2, with TRBD1 as a possible D gene (5 bases). The CDR3 spells CASSLAQGGYGYTF. The CDR3 DNA is TGTGCCAGCAGCTTGGCCCAGGGCGGCTATGGCTACACCTTC.